The 27 T cell receptor beta chains in this list originate from one sample, sequenced in a study of technical replicates of blood from a handful of donors. The assay was immunoSEQ multiplex PCR, and TCRdb's table has in-frame clones only and misses some. Among 65,000 to 90,000 clones listed, around 90% were seen once. The sequencing input was T cells isolated from PBMCs. The origin of the receptors is a human donor in good health.

The V gene is TRBV5-6, the J gene TRBJ2-4; TRBD2 aligns across 10 bases. This CDR3 contains 17 residues. Germline trimming cut 4 bases from V and 0 bases from J; bases unmatched to any gene: 7. Germline V CDR1 and CDR2: SGHDT, YYEEEE. The CDR3 DNA follows: TGTGCCAGCAGCGGACCAGGACTAGCGGAAGCCAAAAACATTCAGTACTTC. Protein product: CASSGPGLAEAKNIQYF.

The sample holds one count of this clone. V gene TRBV6-1 combines with J gene TRBJ2-7; D call uncertain. V lost 0 bases to trimming and J lost 9 bases, with 21 bases between them. CDR1 is MNHNS, CDR2 SASEGT, per germline. The CDR3 contains 16 residues. The CDR3 nucleotides read TGTGCCAGCAGTGAAGCGCATCTTGCCCGGAGTGGTTTGCAGTACTTC. Its translation is CASSEAHLARSGLQYF.

The genes are TRBV10-3 and TRBJ2-7, with D possibly being TRBD2 (6 bases). The V and J ends lost 4 bases and 7 bases respectively, with 11 bases between them. The germline V gene encodes CDR1 ENHRY and CDR2 SYGVKD. CDR3 size: 12 residues. The chain's CDR3 is CAISGREEEQYF. CDR3 bases: TGTGCCATCAGTGGAAGGGAGGAAGAGCAGTACTTC.

Note on this clone: An end of the junction differs from the germline gene, which may be a read error. The gene calls are TRBV28 and TRBJ1-5; maybe TRBD1 (5 bases). From germline, CDR1 is MDHEN and CDR2 SYDVKM. CDR3 size: 14 residues. DNA for the CDR3: TGTGCCAGCCGTTTCGAACAGGTGGCTCAGCCCCAGCATTTT. Its translation: CASRFEQVAQPQHF.

The rearrangement uses TRBV4-1 and TRBJ1-1, with 8 bases lining up with TRBD1. Unmatched junction bases numbered 8, after V lost 4 bases and J lost 1 base. CDR1 and CDR2 (germline): MGHRA, YSYEKL. The CDR3 totals 16 residues. CDR3 in DNA: TGCGCCAGCAGCCCTCGTGGACAGGGAGAGAACACTGAAGCTTTCTTT. As protein: CASSPRGQGENTEAFF.

The chain joins TRBV7-9 to TRBJ2-1; 15 bases align to TRBD2. After removal of 5 bases from V and 0 bases from J, the junction contained 8 bases not matched to a gene. Per the germline V gene, CDR1 is SEHNR and CDR2 is FQNEAQ (reference sequence). The CDR3 sequence is 19 residues long. CDR3 amino acids: CASSLKGTSGRNSYNEQFF. The CDR3 DNA sequence: TGTGCCAGCAGCCTAAAAGGGACTAGCGGGAGGAACTCCTACAATGAGCAGTTCTTC.

The V call is TRBV11-2, the J call TRBJ2-3, with D maybe TRBD2 (6 bases). This CDR3 is built from 15 residues. The germline gives CDR1 SGHAT, CDR2 FQNNGV. The ends were cut back, 5 bases at V and 5 bases at J, with 17 bases in the middle. The CDR3 region is CASSGRGTRLDTQYF. CDR3 in DNA: TGTGCCAGCAGCGGGCGGGGCACGAGGTTAGATACGCAGTATTTT.

The chain joins TRBV5-1 to TRBJ2-3, with 8 bases aligning to TRBD2. CDR3 size: 14 residues. Germline V gene lookup returns CDR1 SGHRS and CDR2 YFSETQ. Trimming removed 4 bases from V and 2 bases from J; junction bases left unmatched: 3. The CDR3 region is CASSQLADTDTQYF. The CDR3, as DNA: TGCGCCAGCAGCCAACTAGCGGACACAGATACGCAGTATTTT.

The chain joins TRBV27 to TRBJ2-5; TRBD1 aligns across 7 bases. The CDR3 contains 17 residues. J was trimmed by 1 base and V by 2 bases; bases with no gene match: 10. Germline values: CDR1 MNHEY, CDR2 SMNVEV (reference sequence). Here the CDR3 reads CASSLKGQTKIQETQYF. CDR3 in DNA: TGTGCCAGCAGTTTAAAGGGACAGACAAAGATCCAAGAGACCCAGTACTTC.

The chain employs TRBV6-5 and TRBJ2-7, with 9 bases identical to TRBD1. Trimming at V came to 4 bases and at J to 5 bases, leaving 12 bases not matched to a gene. The CDR3 has 16 amino acids. Germline V gene sequence: CDR1 MNHEY, CDR2 SVGAGI. CDR3 loop: CASSSAGTGFLHEQYF. The CDR3, as DNA: TGTGCCAGCAGTTCGGCCGGGACAGGGTTTCTACACGAGCAGTACTTC.

This clone was seen only once. V is TRBV11-3 and J is TRBJ2-7; tentatively, D is TRBD2 (6 bases). Germline values: CDR1 SGHNT, CDR2 YENEEA. The CDR3 is 13 amino acids. The V and J ends lost 5 bases and 3 bases respectively, with 11 bases between them. The CDR3 nucleotides are TGTGCCAGCAGCCCGCGGGACGTCTACGAGCAGTACTTC. It is translated as CASSPRDVYEQYF.

The genes are TRBV4-1 and TRBJ2-3; 9 bases align to TRBD1. The CDR3 length is 14 residues. The V gene end was trimmed by 4 bases and the J gene end by 3 bases; junction bases not matched to a gene: 2. The germline gives CDR1 MGHRA, CDR2 YSYEKL. DNA for the CDR3: TGCGCCAGCAGCCGGGACAGGGCTACAGATACGCAGTATTTT. Translated, it gives CASSRDRATDTQYF.

The rearrangement links TRBV6-5 to TRBJ2-7; D may be TRBD2 (5 bases). Trimming removed 4 bases from V and 4 bases from J, with 8 bases in between. Germline values: CDR1 MNHEY, CDR2 SVGAGI. This CDR3 region has 12 residues. The CDR3 is CASSSGSYEQYF. CDR3 nucleotides: TGTGCCAGCAGTTCGGGGAGTTACGAGCAGTACTTC.

V gene TRBV12-2 combines with J gene TRBJ2-1; the table's D call, TRBD2, has no DNA check behind it. TRBV12-2 is assigned pseudogene status. CDR3 length: 16 residues. CDR3 sequence: CASRLAGGASYNEQFF. The DNA of the CDR3 is TGTGCAAGTCGCTTAGCTGGCGGGGCTTCCTACAATGAGCAGTTCTTC.

This chain links TRBV19 with TRBJ1-5, with TRBD1 matching over 9 bases. Trimming cost V 9 bases and J 1 base; bases outside gene matches: 13. This CDR3 has 17 residues. Germline V gives CDR1 LNHDA, CDR2 SQIVND (reference sequence). The CDR3 spells CASSHGTGSHSNQPQHF. The CDR3 region has the DNA TGTGCCAGCTCGCATGGGACAGGGAGCCACAGCAATCAGCCCCAGCATTTT.

This chain links TRBV4-1 with TRBJ2-7; D may be TRBD1 (6 bases). V lost 8 bases, J lost 7 bases, and 24 bases lay in between. Germline V CDR1 and CDR2: MGHRA, YSYEKL. This CDR3 comprises 15 residues. The CDR3: CASAAYRAQMWEQYF. CDR3 DNA sequence: TGCGCCAGCGCGGCGTACAGGGCTCAGATGTGGGAGCAGTACTTC.

The sample holds a few counts of this clone. This rearrangement joins TRBV2 to TRBJ2-7; D is possibly TRBD1 (5 bases). CDR3 size: 12 residues. V shed 5 bases and J shed 4 bases, with 9 bases lying between them. Germline V CDR1 and CDR2: SNHLY, FYNNEI. The CDR3 region has the DNA TGTGCCAGCAGTCAGCAGGGTTACGAGCAGTACTTC. Amino acid sequence: CASSQQGYEQYF.

The chain employs TRBV6-1 and TRBJ1-5, with D possibly TRBD1 on 5 matching bases. V was shortened by 7 bases and J by 0 bases, with 13 bases between the two germline ends. The CDR3 is made up of 15 amino acids. The germline V gene encodes CDR1 MNHNS and CDR2 SASEGT. The CDR3 spells CASNTGAYSNQPQHF. CDR3 in DNA: TGTGCCAGCAACACAGGTGCTTATAGCAATCAGCCCCAGCATTTT.

V is TRBV7-6 and J is TRBJ2-4; D not certain. V dropped 5 bases and J dropped 0 bases, with 14 bases sitting between them. Germline V gene data show CDR1 as SGHVS and CDR2 as FNYEAQ. The CDR3 totals 16 residues. The CDR3 DNA reads TGTGCCAGCAGCGTCGGTCCGAGGTCAGCCAAAAACATTCAGTACTTC. Translating gives CASSVGPRSAKNIQYF.

The V call is TRBV28, the J call TRBJ1-5; D call uncertain. CDR3 length equals 14 residues. The V gene lost 2 bases and the J gene lost 7 bases, with 12 bases spanning the gap. Germline lookup yields CDR1 MDHEN and CDR2 SYDVKM. Written as DNA, the CDR3 is TGTGCCAGCAGTTTAGGTCAGGCGAGCCAGCCCCAGCATTTT. Translated: CASSLGQASQPQHF. Full variable domain (outside the CDR3, taken from reference TRBV28 and TRBJ1-5): DVKVTQSSRYLVKRTGEKVFLECVQDMDHENMFWYRQDPGLGLRLIYFSYDVKMKEKGDIPEGYSVSREKKERFSLILESASTNQTSMYLCASSLGQASQPQHFGDGTRLSIL.

This rearrangement joins TRBV4-1 to TRBJ2-5; 11 bases are a match to TRBD2. CDR1 MGHRA and CDR2 YSYEKL come from the germline V gene. The CDR3 contains 17 residues. The ends lost 4 bases at V and 1 base at J; junction bases unmatched: 8. CDR3 sequence: CASSPLAGGRPQETQYF. The CDR3 bases are TGCGCCAGCAGCCCTCTAGCGGGGGGCCGCCCCCAAGAGACCCAGTACTTC.

This chain links TRBV5-3 with TRBJ1-5; TRBD1 matches 7 bases. TRBV5-3 belongs to the ORF category, with a function that is uncertain. This CDR3 has 15 amino acids. V shed 4 bases, J shed 4 bases, and the junction held 8 bases outside the gene matches. DNA of the CDR3: TGTGCCAGAAGCAGTACAGGGGAGAGAAATCAGCCCCAGCATTTT. Translating gives CARSSTGERNQPQHF.

This clone showed up just once. The chain uses TRBV4-1 and TRBJ2-3; D is possibly TRBD2 (5 bases). This CDR3 contains 16 residues. V lost 0 bases to trimming and J lost 3 bases, with 13 bases between them. Germline assignment: CDR1 MGHRA and CDR2 YSYEKL. CDR3: CASSQEEAEETDTQYF. CDR3 coding DNA: TGCGCCAGCAGCCAAGAAGAGGCGGAGGAGACAGATACGCAGTATTTT.

The genes are TRBV9 and TRBJ1-1, with D uncertain. The CDR3 has 12 amino acids. Germline V CDR1 and CDR2: SGDLS, YYNGEE. V shed 0 bases and J shed 9 bases, with 9 bases lying between them. CDR3 bases: TGTGCCAGCAGCGTAGGAGAGACACAAGCTTTCTTT. Translation gives CASSVGETQAFF.

This chain connects TRBV7-9 to TRBJ2-5; 10 nucleotides agree with TRBD1. Trimming at V came to 4 bases and at J to 4 bases, leaving 3 bases not matched to a gene. This CDR3 contains 14 residues. Germline CDR1 and CDR2: SEHNR and FQNEAQ (reference sequence). The CDR3 region is CASSSRTGGETQYF. CDR3 sequence (DNA): TGTGCCAGCAGCTCTAGGACAGGGGGAGAGACCCAGTACTTC.

The J gene is TRBJ2-2, the V gene TRBV18; D uncertain. Trimming left V 5 bases short and J 7 bases short, with 14 bases between. The CDR3 has 14 residues. Germline-derived CDR1 and CDR2 are KGHSH and LQKENI. The CDR3 bases are TGTGCCAGCTCAAACAATCGACTGGGCGGGGAGCTGTTTTTT. Translation gives CASSNNRLGGELFF. The entire variable domain, with the rest obtained from reference TRBV18 and TRBJ2-2, is as follows: NAGVMQNPRHLVRRRGQEARLRCSPMKGHSHVYWYRQLPEEGLKFMVYLQKENIIDESGMPKERFSAEFPKEGPSILRIQQVVRGDSAAYFCASSNNRLGGELFFGEGSRLTVL.

The chain couples TRBV7-6 to TRBJ2-1; the match to TRBD2 covers 15 bases. Unmatched junction bases numbered 10, after V lost 4 bases and J lost 12 bases. Germline assignment: CDR1 SGHVS and CDR2 FNYEAQ. The CDR3 is 16 amino acids. The CDR3, as DNA: TGTGCCAGCAGCTCACGGACTAGCGGGGGGGCTGGTGGGCAGTTCTTC. Translated: CASSSRTSGGAGGQFF.